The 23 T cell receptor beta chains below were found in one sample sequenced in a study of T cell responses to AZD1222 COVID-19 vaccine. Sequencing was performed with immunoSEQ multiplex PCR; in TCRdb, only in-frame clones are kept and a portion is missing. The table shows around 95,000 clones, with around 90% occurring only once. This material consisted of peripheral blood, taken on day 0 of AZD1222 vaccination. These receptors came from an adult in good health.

CDR3 DNA: TGTGCCAGCAGCGCGCCGACAGGGATTTATGGCTACACCTTC. It encodes CASSAPTGIYGYTF. The chain has TRBV5-4 and TRBJ1-2, with TRBD1 identical over 7 bases. V lost 4 bases, J lost 5 bases, and 8 bases stayed unmatched. The CDR3 extends over 14 amino acids. Germline V gene lookup returns CDR1 SGHNT and CDR2 YYREEE (reference sequence).

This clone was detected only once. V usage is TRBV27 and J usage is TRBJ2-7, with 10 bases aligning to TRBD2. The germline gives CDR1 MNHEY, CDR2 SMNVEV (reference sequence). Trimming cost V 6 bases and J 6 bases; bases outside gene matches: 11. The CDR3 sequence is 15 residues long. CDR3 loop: CASSRPPAGGGEQYF. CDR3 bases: TGTGCCAGCAGCCGCCCCCCAGCGGGAGGGGGCGAGCAGTACTTC.

CDR3 residues: CSVLGNTEAFF. The CDR3 coding sequence is TGCAGCGTACTGGGGAACACTGAAGCTTTCTTT. The chain has TRBV29-1 and TRBJ1-1, with D hard to call. Germline V CDR1 and CDR2: SQVTM, ANQGSEA. Trimming shortened V by 6 bases and J by 1 base, and 6 bases separated the two germline ends. The CDR3 covers 11 residues.

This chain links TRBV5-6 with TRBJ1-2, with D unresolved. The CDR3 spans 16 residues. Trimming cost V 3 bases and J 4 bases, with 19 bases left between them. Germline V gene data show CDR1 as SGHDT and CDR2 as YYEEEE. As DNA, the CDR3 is TGTGCCAGCAGCTCCATGTTGGGCAAGAACGTCTATGGCTACACCTTC. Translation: CASSSMLGKNVYGYTF.

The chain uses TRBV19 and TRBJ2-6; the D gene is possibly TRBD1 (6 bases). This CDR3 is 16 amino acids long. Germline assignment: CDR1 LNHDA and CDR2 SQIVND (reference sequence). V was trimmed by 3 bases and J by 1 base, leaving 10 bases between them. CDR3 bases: TGTGCCAGTAGTATTTCAACAGGGTCTGGGGCCAACGTCCTGACTTTC. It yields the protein CASSISTGSGANVLTF.

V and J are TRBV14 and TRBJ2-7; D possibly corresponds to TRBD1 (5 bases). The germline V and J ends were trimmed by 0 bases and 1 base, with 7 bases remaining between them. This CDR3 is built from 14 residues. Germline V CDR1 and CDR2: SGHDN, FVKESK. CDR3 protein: CASSQEGQSYEQYF. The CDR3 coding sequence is TGTGCCAGCAGCCAAGAGGGGCAGTCCTACGAGCAGTACTTC.

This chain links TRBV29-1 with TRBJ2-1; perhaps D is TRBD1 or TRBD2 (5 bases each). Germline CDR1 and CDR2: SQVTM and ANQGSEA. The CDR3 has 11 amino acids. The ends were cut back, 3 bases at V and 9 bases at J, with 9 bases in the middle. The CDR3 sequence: CSVEAGGEQFF. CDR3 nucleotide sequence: TGCAGCGTTGAGGCTGGGGGTGAGCAGTTCTTC.

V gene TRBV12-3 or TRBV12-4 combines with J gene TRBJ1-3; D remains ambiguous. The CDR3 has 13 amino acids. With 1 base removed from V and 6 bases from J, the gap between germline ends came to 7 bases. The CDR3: CASSLVRVNTIYF. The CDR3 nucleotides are TGTGCCAGCAGTTTAGTAAGGGTAAACACCATATATTTT.

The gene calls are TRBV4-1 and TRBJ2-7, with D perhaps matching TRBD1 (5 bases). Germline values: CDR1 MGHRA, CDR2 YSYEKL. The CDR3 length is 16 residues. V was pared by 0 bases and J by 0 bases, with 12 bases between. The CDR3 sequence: CASSQDPKGSSYEQYF. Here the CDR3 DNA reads TGCGCCAGCAGCCAAGACCCAAAGGGGTCCTCCTACGAGCAGTACTTC.

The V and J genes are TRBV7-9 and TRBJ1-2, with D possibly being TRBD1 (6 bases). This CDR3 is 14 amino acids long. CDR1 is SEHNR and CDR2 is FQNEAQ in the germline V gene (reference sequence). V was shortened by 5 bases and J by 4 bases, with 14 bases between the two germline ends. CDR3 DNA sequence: TGTGCCAGCAGCCCAAAAGAGGGGGTCTATGGCTACACCTTC. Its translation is CASSPKEGVYGYTF.

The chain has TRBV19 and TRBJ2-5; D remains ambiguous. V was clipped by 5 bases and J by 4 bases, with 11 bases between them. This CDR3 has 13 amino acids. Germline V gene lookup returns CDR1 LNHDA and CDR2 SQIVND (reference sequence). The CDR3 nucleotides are TGTGCCAGTAGTGTCCCCGGTGGAGAGACCCAGTACTTC. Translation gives CASSVPGGETQYF.

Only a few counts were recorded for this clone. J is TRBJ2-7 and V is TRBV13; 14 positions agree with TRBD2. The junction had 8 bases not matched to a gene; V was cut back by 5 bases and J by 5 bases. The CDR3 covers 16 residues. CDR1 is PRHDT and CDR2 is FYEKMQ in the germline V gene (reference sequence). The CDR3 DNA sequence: TGTGCCAGCAGCCCTCGACTAGCGGGAGGGCCCCACGAGCAGTACTTC. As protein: CASSPRLAGGPHEQYF.

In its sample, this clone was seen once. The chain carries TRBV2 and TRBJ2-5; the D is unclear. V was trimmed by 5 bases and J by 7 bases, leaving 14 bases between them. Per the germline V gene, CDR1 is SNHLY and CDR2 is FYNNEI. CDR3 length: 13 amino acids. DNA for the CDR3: TGTGCCAGCAGTTTTCGGGTCTTGAGGACCCAGTACTTC. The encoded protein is CASSFRVLRTQYF.

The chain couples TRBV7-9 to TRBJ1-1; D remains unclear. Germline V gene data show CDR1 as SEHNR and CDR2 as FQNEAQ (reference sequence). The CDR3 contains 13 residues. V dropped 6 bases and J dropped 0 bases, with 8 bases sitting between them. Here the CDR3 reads CASSNRMNTEAFF. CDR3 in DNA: TGTGCCAGCAGTAACAGAATGAACACTGAAGCTTTCTTT.

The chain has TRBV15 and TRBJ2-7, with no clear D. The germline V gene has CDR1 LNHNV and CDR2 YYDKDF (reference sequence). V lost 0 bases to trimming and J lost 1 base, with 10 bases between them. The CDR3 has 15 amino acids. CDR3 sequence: CATSRDRQPSYEQYF. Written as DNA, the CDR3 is TGTGCCACCAGCAGAGATCGCCAGCCTTCCTACGAGCAGTACTTC.

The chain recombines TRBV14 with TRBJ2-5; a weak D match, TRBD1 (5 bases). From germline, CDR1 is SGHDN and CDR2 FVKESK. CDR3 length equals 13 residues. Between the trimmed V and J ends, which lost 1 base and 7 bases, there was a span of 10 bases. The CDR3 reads CASSQAGLGTQYF. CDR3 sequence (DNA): TGTGCCAGCAGCCAAGCAGGGTTGGGGACCCAGTACTTC.

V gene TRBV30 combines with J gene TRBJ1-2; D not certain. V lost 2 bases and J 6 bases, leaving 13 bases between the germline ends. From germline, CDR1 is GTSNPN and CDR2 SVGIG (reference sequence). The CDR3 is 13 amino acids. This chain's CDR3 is CAWSSTLQNGYTF. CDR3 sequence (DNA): TGTGCCTGGAGTTCGACCCTTCAGAATGGCTACACCTTC.

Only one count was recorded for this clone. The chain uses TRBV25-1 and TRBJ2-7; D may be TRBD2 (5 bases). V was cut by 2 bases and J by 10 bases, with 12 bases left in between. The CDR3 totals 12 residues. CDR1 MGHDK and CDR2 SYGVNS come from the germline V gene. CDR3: CASSEGSRVQYF. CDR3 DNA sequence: TGTGCCAGCAGTGAAGGATCGCGGGTTCAGTACTTC.

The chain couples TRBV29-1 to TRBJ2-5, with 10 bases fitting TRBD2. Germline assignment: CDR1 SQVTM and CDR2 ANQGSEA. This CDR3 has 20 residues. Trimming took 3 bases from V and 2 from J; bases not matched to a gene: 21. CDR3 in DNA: TGCAGCGTTGAGGATTTCAAGGGGCTAGCGGGAGATTGGGCACAAGAGACCCAGTACTTC. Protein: CSVEDFKGLAGDWAQETQYF.

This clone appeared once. CDR3: CASSRQGAANTEAFF. The CDR3 DNA reads TGTGCCAGCAGCCGACAGGGGGCTGCGAACACTGAAGCTTTCTTT. This chain links TRBV3-1 (or the pseudogene TRBV3-2) with TRBJ1-1; TRBD1 aligns across 10 bases. Germline trimming cut 4 bases from V and 1 base from J; bases unmatched to any gene: 3. The germline gives CDR1 LGHDT, CDR2 YNNKEL (reference sequence). The CDR3 consists of 15 residues.

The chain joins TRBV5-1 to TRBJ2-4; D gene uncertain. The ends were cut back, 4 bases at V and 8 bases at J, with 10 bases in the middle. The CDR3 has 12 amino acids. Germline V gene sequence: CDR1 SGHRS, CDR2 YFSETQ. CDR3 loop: CASSLRRDIQYF. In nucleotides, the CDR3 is TGCGCCAGCAGCCTAAGACGAGACATTCAGTACTTC.

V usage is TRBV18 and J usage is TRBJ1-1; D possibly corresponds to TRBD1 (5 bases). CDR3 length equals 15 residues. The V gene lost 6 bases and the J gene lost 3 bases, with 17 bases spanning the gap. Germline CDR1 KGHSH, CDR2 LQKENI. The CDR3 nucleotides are TGTGCCAGCTCGCCCACCCCCCTCAGGGACACTGAAGCTTTCTTT. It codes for CASSPTPLRDTEAFF.

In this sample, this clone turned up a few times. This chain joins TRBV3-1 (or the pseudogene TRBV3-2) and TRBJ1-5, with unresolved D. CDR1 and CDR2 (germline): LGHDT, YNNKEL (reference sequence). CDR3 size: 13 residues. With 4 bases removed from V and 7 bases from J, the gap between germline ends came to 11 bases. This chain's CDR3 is CASSPIMGQPQHF. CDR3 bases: TGTGCCAGCAGCCCGATAATGGGCCAGCCCCAGCATTTT.